The entry below gives a single T cell receptor beta chain sequence along with its context. No antigen is known for it. The CDR3 is made up of 14 amino acids. Germline CDR1 is SGHDT and CDR2 is YYEEEE. With 2 bases clipped from V and 4 bases from J, the junction kept 3 bases outside the gene matches. The sample belongs to a study of T cells in localized non-small cell lung cancer. Overall study findings and caveats: Uninvolved adjacent lung, not tumor, had the highest T cell clonality. Heterogeneity is still possible, as just one tumor region was sequenced. A median roughly 50 of the top 100 tumor clones appeared in adjacent lung.

Assay used: immunoSEQ multiplex PCR; TCRdb lists only in-frame clones, some missing. The sample holds around 28,000 clones, about 90% seen once. Sequenced here: peripheral blood, sampled before any cancer treatment. The TCR was taken from a woman between 18 and 55 years old with stage I lung adenocarcinoma. The chain links TRBV5-6 to TRBJ2-7; 10 positions match TRBD2. CDR3 region: CASSFASGSYEQYF. DNA for the CDR3: TGTGCCAGCAGCTTCGCTAGCGGGAGTTACGAGCAGTACTTC.